This T cell receptor (beta chain) was recorded in a study of siplizumab effects on memory and regulatory T cells. The V gene lost 2 bases and the J gene lost 8 bases, with 3 bases spanning the gap. CDR3 size: 10 residues. CDR1 and CDR2 from the germline V gene are SNHLY and FYNNEI. TCRdb keeps only in-frame clones here, not all; method: immunoSEQ multiplex PCR. Of roughly 120,000 clones detected, 92% appear once; the ten largest clones hold under 1.5%. This clone was seen only once. The V call is TRBV2, the J call TRBJ1-2; D ambiguous. The sequence came from a human donor in good health. The sequencing input was CD4+ T cells sorted from blood. This CDR3 reads CASSENGYTF. DNA for the CDR3: TGTGCCAGCAGTGAAAACGGCTACACCTTC.